This is a list of T cell receptor beta chains from one sample in a study of CD8+ T cells in alopecia areata. The data were produced by immunoSEQ multiplex PCR, yet TCRdb's version contains in-frame clones alone and is incomplete. The repertoire holds roughly 190,000 clones, roughly 60% seen once, with approximately 1% in the top ten. Sequencing was performed on CD4+ T cells sorted from blood, taken at week 24, from a patient treated with tofacitinib. The receptors were gathered from a human donor with alopecia areata. Both conserved end residues are part of each CDR3. The order of the fields is V gene, clone size, D gene, J gene, CDR3 protein, CDR3 DNA. A D gene is named only where the DNA matches it firmly. Part of the rows lack a size; the others show once, few, many or a class for expanded clones.

v_call: TRBV7-2; clone_size: .; d_call: .; j_call: TRBJ2-3; cdr3_aa: CASSSPGGGTDTQYF; cdr3_nt: TGTGCCAGCAGCTCACCTGGTGGAGGCACAGATACGCAGTATTTT
v_call: TRBV10-3; clone_size: .; d_call: TRBD2; j_call: TRBJ2-5; cdr3_aa: CAISGLAGQETQYF; cdr3_nt: TGTGCCATCAGTGGACTAGCGGGCCAAGAGACCCAGTACTTC
v_call: TRBV27; clone_size: .; d_call: TRBD1; j_call: TRBJ2-7; cdr3_aa: CASRTRQGPGEQYF; cdr3_nt: TGTGCCAGCAGAACGAGACAGGGGCCCGGGGAGCAGTACTTC
v_call: TRBV29-1; clone_size: .; d_call: .; j_call: TRBJ2-3; cdr3_aa: CSVGGGFPDTQYF; cdr3_nt: TGCAGCGTTGGTGGGGGGTTCCCAGATACGCAGTATTTT
v_call: TRBV5-6; clone_size: .; d_call: TRBD1; j_call: TRBJ1-1; cdr3_aa: CASSSTGQPMNTEAFF; cdr3_nt: TGTGCCAGCAGCTCCACGGGACAGCCTATGAACACTGAAGCTTTCTTT
v_call: TRBV4-3; clone_size: few; d_call: .; j_call: TRBJ1-6; cdr3_aa: CASSQDSPSSYNSPLHF; cdr3_nt: TGCGCCAGCAGCCAAGATTCCCCGAGCTCCTATAATTCACCCCTCCACTTT
v_call: TRBV7-8; clone_size: .; d_call: .; j_call: TRBJ1-1; cdr3_aa: CASSPIRGSEAFF; cdr3_nt: TGTGCCAGCAGCCCCATTCGGGGGTCTGAAGCTTTCTTT
v_call: TRBV29-1; clone_size: few; d_call: .; j_call: TRBJ2-1; cdr3_aa: CSVGTVEQFF; cdr3_nt: TGCAGCGTAGGGACTGTGGAGCAGTTCTTC
v_call: TRBV7-2; clone_size: once; d_call: .; j_call: TRBJ1-2; cdr3_aa: CASSSPSVYGYTF; cdr3_nt: TGTGCCAGCAGCTCCCCGAGTGTCTATGGCTACACCTTC
v_call: TRBV27; clone_size: .; d_call: .; j_call: TRBJ1-2; cdr3_aa: CASSYRGHGYTF; cdr3_nt: TGTGCCAGCAGTTATCGGGGCCATGGCTACACCTTC
v_call: TRBV10-3; clone_size: .; d_call: TRBD2; j_call: TRBJ2-7; cdr3_aa: CAISEAAGGSGEQYF; cdr3_nt: TGTGCCATCAGTGAAGCCGCGGGGGGCTCGGGAGAGCAGTACTTC
v_call: TRBV29-1; clone_size: few; d_call: .; j_call: TRBJ2-4; cdr3_aa: CSAEQGNIQYF; cdr3_nt: TGCAGCGCAGAACAAGGGAACATTCAGTACTTC
v_call: TRBV29-1; clone_size: .; d_call: TRBD1; j_call: TRBJ2-7; cdr3_aa: CSVALRTGVNEQYF; cdr3_nt: TGCAGCGTTGCTCTCCGGACAGGGGTGAACGAGCAGTACTTC
v_call: TRBV9; clone_size: .; d_call: .; j_call: TRBJ1-4; cdr3_aa: CASSPSGTTNEKLFF; cdr3_nt: TGTGCCAGCAGCCCTTCAGGGACGACTAATGAAAAACTGTTTTTT
v_call: TRBV29-1; clone_size: .; d_call: .; j_call: TRBJ1-1; cdr3_aa: CSVEVSSPEAFF; cdr3_nt: TGCAGCGTTGAAGTTTCGAGTCCGGAAGCTTTCTTT
v_call: TRBV30; clone_size: .; d_call: .; j_call: TRBJ2-3; cdr3_aa: CAWGGGWDTQYF; cdr3_nt: TGTGCCTGGGGTGGGGGATGGGATACGCAGTATTTT
v_call: TRBV2; clone_size: .; d_call: .; j_call: TRBJ1-1; cdr3_aa: CASSRDKDTEAFF; cdr3_nt: TGTGCCAGCAGCCGGGACAAGGACACTGAAGCTTTCTTT
v_call: TRBV5-1; clone_size: .; d_call: .; j_call: TRBJ1-6; cdr3_aa: CASSLDAGGQNSPLHF; cdr3_nt: TGCGCCAGCAGCTTGGATGCGGGGGGTCAGAATTCACCCCTCCACTTT
v_call: TRBV4-3; clone_size: .; d_call: .; j_call: TRBJ2-3; cdr3_aa: CASSQDRREQYF; cdr3_nt: TGCGCCAGCAGCCAAGATCGTCGGGAGCAGTATTTT
v_call: TRBV5-5; clone_size: .; d_call: .; j_call: TRBJ2-1; cdr3_aa: CASSLGLELYNEQFF; cdr3_nt: TGTGCCAGCAGCCTAGGACTTGAACTCTACAATGAGCAGTTCTTC
v_call: TRBV28; clone_size: .; d_call: .; j_call: TRBJ1-5; cdr3_aa: CASKPGLNQPQHF; cdr3_nt: TGTGCCAGCAAGCCGGGACTCAATCAGCCCCAGCATTTT
v_call: TRBV6-5; clone_size: .; d_call: .; j_call: TRBJ2-7; cdr3_aa: CASSLAQGYEQYF; cdr3_nt: TGTGCCAGCAGTCTAGCACAGGGTTACGAGCAGTACTTC
v_call: TRBV4-3; clone_size: once; d_call: .; j_call: TRBJ1-5; cdr3_aa: CASSQDLGMSSQPQHF; cdr3_nt: TGCGCCAGCAGCCAAGATTTGGGGATGTCGAGTCAGCCCCAGCATTTT
v_call: TRBV4-3; clone_size: .; d_call: .; j_call: TRBJ1-5; cdr3_aa: CASSQDLVSGGTQHF; cdr3_nt: TGCGCCAGCAGCCAAGATCTGGTCTCCGGGGGGACCCAGCATTTT
v_call: TRBV6-5; clone_size: .; d_call: .; j_call: TRBJ2-3; cdr3_aa: CASSYSVGGTQYF; cdr3_nt: TGTGCCAGCAGTTACTCTGTGGGGGGTACGCAGTATTTT
v_call: TRBV5-1; clone_size: few; d_call: TRBD2; j_call: TRBJ2-3; cdr3_aa: CASTLAGPSTDTQYF; cdr3_nt: TGCGCCAGCACGTTAGCGGGACCTAGCACAGATACGCAGTATTTT
v_call: TRBV30; clone_size: .; d_call: .; j_call: TRBJ2-2; cdr3_aa: CAWSTHRTVAGELFF; cdr3_nt: TGTGCCTGGAGCACACACCGGACAGTGGCCGGGGAGCTGTTTTTT
v_call: TRBV7-9; clone_size: .; d_call: .; j_call: TRBJ2-2; cdr3_aa: CASSPRGSITGELFF; cdr3_nt: TGTGCCAGCAGCCCCCGGGGCTCAATCACCGGGGAGCTGTTTTTT
v_call: TRBV30; clone_size: .; d_call: .; j_call: TRBJ2-3; cdr3_aa: CAWSEGRFRDTQYF; cdr3_nt: TGTGCCTGGAGTGAGGGTAGATTCCGAGATACGCAGTATTTT
v_call: TRBV6-5; clone_size: few; d_call: .; j_call: TRBJ2-5; cdr3_aa: CASSGGGLGETQYF; cdr3_nt: TGTGCCAGCAGTGGTGGGGGGCTGGGGGAGACCCAGTACTTC
v_call: TRBV29-1; clone_size: .; d_call: .; j_call: TRBJ2-3; cdr3_aa: CSVLDSLSADTQYF; cdr3_nt: TGCAGCGTTTTGGACAGTCTTTCAGCAGATACGCAGTATTTT
v_call: TRBV30; clone_size: .; d_call: .; j_call: TRBJ2-6; cdr3_aa: CAWSVVFSGANVLTF; cdr3_nt: TGTGCCTGGAGTGTAGTCTTCTCTGGGGCCAACGTCCTGACTTTC
v_call: TRBV23-1; clone_size: many; d_call: .; j_call: TRBJ2-7; cdr3_aa: CTPVRDEQYF; cdr3_nt: TGCACCCCGGTAAGGGACGAGCAGTACTTC
v_call: TRBV6-5; clone_size: .; d_call: TRBD1; j_call: TRBJ2-3; cdr3_aa: CASSYRDRATDTQYF; cdr3_nt: TGTGCCAGCAGTTACCGGGACAGGGCAACAGATACGCAGTATTTT
v_call: TRBV29-1; clone_size: few; d_call: .; j_call: TRBJ2-3; cdr3_aa: CSSKAEISTDTQYF; cdr3_nt: TGCAGCTCCAAAGCGGAAATTAGCACAGATACGCAGTATTTT
v_call: TRBV5-1; clone_size: once; d_call: .; j_call: TRBJ1-6; cdr3_aa: CASSQRQEGSPLHF; cdr3_nt: TGCGCCAGCAGCCAACGACAGGAGGGATCACCCCTCCACTTT
v_call: TRBV10-2; clone_size: few; d_call: TRBD1; j_call: TRBJ2-6; cdr3_aa: CASSETGGSGANVLTF; cdr3_nt: TGCGCCAGCAGTGAAACAGGGGGCTCTGGGGCCAACGTCCTGACTTTC
v_call: TRBV9; clone_size: .; d_call: .; j_call: TRBJ1-6; cdr3_aa: CASSVDPGGDNSPLHF; cdr3_nt: TGTGCCAGCAGCGTAGATCCAGGAGGGGATAATTCACCCCTCCACTTT
v_call: TRBV30; clone_size: .; d_call: .; j_call: TRBJ1-6; cdr3_aa: CAWSVRGRDSPLHF; cdr3_nt: TGTGCCTGGAGCGTTAGGGGCAGGGATTCACCCCTCCACTTT
v_call: TRBV30; clone_size: .; d_call: .; j_call: TRBJ1-1; cdr3_aa: CAWSPGGTEAFF; cdr3_nt: TGTGCCTGGAGTCCGGGGGGGACTGAAGCTTTCTTT